This paragraph reports one TCR beta chain. It lacks a known antigen. Qualities for individual bases were not recorded, and no much larger clone is one base off. This specimen comes from a study of preoperative IRX-2 immunotherapy in early breast cancer (dated by TCRdb to about 2019). Library prep was done by the immunoSEQ multiplex PCR assay. As stored in TCRdb, this immuneACCESS dataset retains in-frame rearrangements with V and J assigned. A fraction of the clones does not appear; measured against another copy, unresolved V genes explain less than half of the discrepancy, and the remainder lacks a known reason. Counted in this sample were 35,000 to 55,000 clones; about 95% of them appeared once. Around 1.7% of the sample is held by the ten biggest clonotypes. The meaning of the sample's treatment or condition label: preoperative locoregional IRX-2 cytokine immunotherapy. The samples were obtained from a phase Ib study that tested preoperative, locoregional IRX-2 cytokine immunotherapy designed to prime immune responses. The donors were early-stage breast cancer patients who were given IRX-2 prior to surgery.

The TCR originated in a human donor with breast cancer. The sample consisted of tumor tissue, taken after IRX-2 immunotherapy.

The CDR3 reads CASSHHMNSYEQYF. The sequence in DNA is TGTGCCAGCAGTCACCACATGAACTCCTACGAGCAGTACTTC. The V and J genes are TRBV27 and TRBJ2-7; the D gene identity is not certain. V is clipped by 5 bases and J by 0 bases, and the sequence between their germline boundaries is 11 bases long. The germline V gene (reference sequence) sets CDR1 to MNHEY and CDR2 to SMNVEV. From cysteine to phenylalanine, the CDR3 is 14 amino acids long. The sequence is cut down to CDR3 DNA, 42 bases in frame from base 1.